The sequence of this T cell receptor beta chain was determined in a study of early T cells in non-severe SARS-CoV-2 infection. TCRdb re-analysed the 5' RACE reads in MiXCR, keeping a single row per CDR3 protein. The sample has about 69,000 distinct CDR3 sequences; about 9% are singletons. Trimming shortened V by 0 bases and J by 5 bases, and 8 bases separated the two germline ends. Germline loops: CDR1 GTSNPN, CDR2 SVGIG (reference sequence). The CDR3 length is 13 residues. At least ten counts were recorded for this clonotype. This TCR came from an adult who was a healthcare worker with PCR-confirmed SARS-CoV-2 infection or an uninfected control (not recorded which). Sequencing was done on a sample of whole blood. V and J are TRBV30 and TRBJ2-1; possibly TRBD2 for D (6 bases). The CDR3 is CAWSVLAHNEQFF. The CDR3 DNA reads as TGTGCCTGGAGTGTACTAGCCCACAATGAGCAGTTCTTC.